This record looks at one T cell receptor (beta chain) sequence and its context. Which antigen it targets is not known. No base qualities exist here, and no much larger clone lies one base off it. The data stem from a study of T cell responses to AZD1222 COVID-19 vaccine (dated by TCRdb to 2020 to 2022). Concerning the study at large: TCR sequencing was performed for 230 to 250 trial participants, of whom some 200 were given two doses of AZD1222 and 26 were given two doses of MenACWY control vaccine. Enrollment into the trials was organized by age into subgroups of 18-55, 56-69 and 70-plus years, and those subgroups contained approximately 160, 26 and 62 TCR-sequenced participants, respectively. Summary of the overall study and its limitations: No day 14 peak-response samples were available, so repertoires were characterized only after the peak T cell response. Conclusions about previously exposed vaccinees are limited because only six or seven AZD1222 recipients were SARS-CoV-2 seropositive at baseline. Reportedly, almost half of the unique spike-specific TCRs recognized epitopes lying outside the regions that are mutated in the B.1.351 and B.1.1.7 variants. The whole spike protein was spanned by vaccine-associated CD4 TCRs, and dominant responses were seen in regions 160-218 and 743-854. After two AZD1222 doses, both the breadth and the depth of spike-specific TCRs were significantly higher than at day 0 and than in MenACWY recipients. Most participants were white British and females outnumbered males, and the authors suggested that clonal diversity may have been underestimated. The 56-69-year group was small, and its depth increase did not reach significance, likely because of low power.

The time point label, as the study defines it: about 28 days (+/-7) after the second vaccine dose. Because spike-specific TCR depth and breadth did not differ between the two schedules, AZD1222 recipients who got a second dose at roughly 4 weeks were pooled with those who got a second dose at roughly 12 weeks. Vaccinee samples came from UK trials COV001 and COV002, including a single-blind randomized controlled phase 2/3 trial of AZD1222 (ChAdOx1 nCoV-19) in healthy adults. For TCRbeta chain sequencing, PBMC samples were collected from trial participants at day 0 and at day 28 after the second dose. V is cut by 6 bases and J by 4 bases, and the space between the germline ends is 13 bases. The CDR3 goes from the cysteine to the phenylalanine over 13 residues. The CDR3 DNA has 39 bases and is translated from base 1. As encoded in the germline V gene (reference sequence), CDR1 is LNHDA while CDR2 is SQIVND.

The CDR3 regions of human TCRbeta chains were analyzed by immunosequencing. Per the source publication's procedure: Repertoire TCRs were matched against a reference library of SARS-CoV-2-specific TCRs generated with the MIRA antigen-specificity platform. Breadth meant the fraction of unique TCRs that were SARS-CoV-2-associated, whereas depth meant the fraction of total T cells that were SARS-CoV-2-associated. Using the MIRA data, every spike-specific TCR was mapped to the spike region that the TCR reacted to and assigned to either a CD4 or a CD8 class. Log10-transformed breadth and depth values were compared by one-way ANOVA with Sidak's multiple comparisons tests. In TCRdb, the immuneACCESS table is reduced to in-frame sequences with V and J assigned. These tables do not hold every clone; where another copy was compared, an unresolved V gene accounts for under half, and the others remain unexplained. For V, J and clone size, that table is used; D and trimming come from the DNA. Here the sample has more than 70,000 clones; approximately 88% occur a single time. The ten most abundant clones make up approximately 5% of the sample.

The sample was peripheral blood, taken 28 days after the second AZD1222 dose. This clonotype was obtained from an adult who received the AZD1222 COVID-19 vaccine. The rearranged segments are TRBV19 and TRBJ2-7; confidence is insufficient to name the D gene. The nucleotide sequence is given as TGTGCCAGTAGCCCTAACCGAGGTTACGAGCAGTACTTC. This yields the protein CASSPNRGYEQYF.